This T cell receptor beta chain was documented in a study of control samples from healthy donors and cancer patients. The CDR3 runs 14 residues. Looked up from germline, CDR1 is KGHSH and CDR2 is LQKENI. With 2 bases removed from V and 14 bases from J, the gap between germline ends came to 21 bases. The repertoire was sequenced with immunoSEQ multiplex PCR; TCRdb's copy has only in-frame clones and lacks some. The sample lists approximately 180,000 clones, more than 85% seen once, with just over 2% in the top ten. What was sequenced was blood. The TCR originated in a woman between 35 and 50 years old in good health. The rearrangement joins TRBV18 to TRBJ1-2; D gene uncertain. CDR3 loop: CASSPGEGPTLSTF. The CDR3 bases are TGTGCCAGCTCACCAGGTGAAGGCCCGACCCTCTCTACCTTC.